Sequencing of this T cell receptor beta chain was carried out in a study of beta chain features in type 1 diabetes. Regarding this clone: The antigen is not known.

The study reverse transcribed the entire isolated RNA, so it sequenced expressed TCRB transcripts. This table comes from immunoSEQ multiplex PCR, and its TCRdb copy is limited to in-frame clones, with some not included. The sample lists hundreds of thousands of clones, 15% to 18% seen once, with approximately 0.099% in the top ten. Points from the study as a whole: A potential PCR bias toward shorter templates would be equal in patient and control samples.

The authors took one heparinised blood draw, averaging roughly 100 mL, from each donor. The sequenced sample consisted of naive CD4+ T cells from blood. This receptor was obtained from a man aged 18 to 29 in good health.

CDR3 nucleotides: TGTGCCAGCAGCTTAGGAACCCGGGACAGGGGCCAGCCCCAGCATTTT. This sequence encodes CASSLGTRDRGQPQHF. The J gene is TRBJ1-5, the V gene TRBV7-9; 10 bases match TRBD1. The CDR3 length is 16 residues. Germline-derived CDR1 and CDR2 are SEHNR and FQNEAQ (reference sequence). V gave up 1 base and J gave up 7 bases; unmatched junction bases: 7.